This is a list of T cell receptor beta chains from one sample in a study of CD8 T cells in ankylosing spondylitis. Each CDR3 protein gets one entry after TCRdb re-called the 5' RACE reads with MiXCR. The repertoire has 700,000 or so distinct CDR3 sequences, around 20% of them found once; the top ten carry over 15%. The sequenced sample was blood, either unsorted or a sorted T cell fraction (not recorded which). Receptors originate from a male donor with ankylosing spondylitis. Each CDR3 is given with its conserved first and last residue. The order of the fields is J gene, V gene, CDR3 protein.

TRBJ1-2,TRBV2,CASSVGSYGYTF
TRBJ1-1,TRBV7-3,CASSLTSQGGTEAFF
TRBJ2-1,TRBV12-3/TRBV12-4,CASSSGGDYNEQFF
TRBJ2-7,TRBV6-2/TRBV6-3,CASSITSGSYEQYF
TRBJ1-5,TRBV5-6,CASSKPGVNQPQHF
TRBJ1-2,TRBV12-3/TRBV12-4,CASSPTGSLTHGYTF
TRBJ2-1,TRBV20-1,CSARLDKHNEQFF
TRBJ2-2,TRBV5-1,CASSLVAGSTGELFF
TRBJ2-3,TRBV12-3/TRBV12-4,CASSLKRGSTDTQYF
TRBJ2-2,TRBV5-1,CASRASNGELFF
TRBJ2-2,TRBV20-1,CSARTDGTGELFF
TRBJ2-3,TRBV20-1,CSAYGLSTDTQYF
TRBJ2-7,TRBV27,CASSLVADAYEQYF
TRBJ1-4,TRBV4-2,CASSDRRDMNEKLFF
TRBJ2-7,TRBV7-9,CASSSYRVEEQYF
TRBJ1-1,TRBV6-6,CASIGTANTEAFF
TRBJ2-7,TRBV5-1,CASSLSGLAARDSYEQYF
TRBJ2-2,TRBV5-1,CASSLEQVNTGELFF
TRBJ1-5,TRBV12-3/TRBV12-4,CASTAGTGSFSNQPQHF
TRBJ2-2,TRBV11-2,CASSRYNTGANGELFF
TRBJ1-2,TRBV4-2,CASSPTGGGRGYTF
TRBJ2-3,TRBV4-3,CASSQGRAGTADTQYF
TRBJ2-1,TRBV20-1,CSANMGYNEQFF
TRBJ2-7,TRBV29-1,CSVESGRGYEQYF
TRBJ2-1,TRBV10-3,CAISGDPDHDYNEQFF
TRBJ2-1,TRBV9,CASSVTWTSGYNEQFF
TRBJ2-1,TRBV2,CASSEVPGLGGEQFF
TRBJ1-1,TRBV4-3,CASSQDLTGTNTEAFF
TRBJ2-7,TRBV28,CASSLSGRTYEQYF
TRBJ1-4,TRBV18,CASSPQSSNEKLFF
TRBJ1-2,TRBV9,CASSVAAGSNYGYTF
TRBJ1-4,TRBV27,CASSSPQAGGGEKLFF
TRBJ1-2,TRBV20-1,CSARETGGFYGYTF
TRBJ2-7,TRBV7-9,CASSPPGGPYEQYF
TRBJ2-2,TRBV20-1,CSAREGAPSAGELFF
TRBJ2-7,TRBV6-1,CASSREVAGTSYEQYF
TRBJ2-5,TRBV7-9,CASNLIKETQYF
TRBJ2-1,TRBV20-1,CSSLGELSYNEQFF
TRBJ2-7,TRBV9,CASSPTGHSEYEQYF
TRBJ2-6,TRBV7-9,CASSLRDPGANVLTF
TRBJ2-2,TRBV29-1,CSVEGTGELFF
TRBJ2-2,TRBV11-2,CASSLVVGRGQNPGELFF
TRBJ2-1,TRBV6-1,CASSRSRDPYNEQFF
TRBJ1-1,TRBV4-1,CASSQDPGPNTEAFF
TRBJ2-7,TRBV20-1,CSASLGSDSYEQYF
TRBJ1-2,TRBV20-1,CSAGDSRGSNYGYTF
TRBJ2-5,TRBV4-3,CASSQVSSGAEETQYF
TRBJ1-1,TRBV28,CASSMGATGEAFF
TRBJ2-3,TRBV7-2,CASSLVRTSGDTQYF
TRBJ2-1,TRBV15,CATSRDRQGSYNEQFF
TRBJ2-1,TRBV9,CASSTHHGEQFF
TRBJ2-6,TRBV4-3,CASSQVRTSGRASGANVLTF
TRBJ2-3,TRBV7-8,CASSLAKLGLAGGSDTQYF
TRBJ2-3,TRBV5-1,CASSLNGYTDTQYF